This TCR beta chain was identified during a study of blood T cells in healthy people across ages. Study-level points and caveats: Because sorting was not performed, PBMCs prevented conclusive naive versus antigen-experienced comparison. Significant beta diversity loss was already apparent by age roughly 43, declining roughly linearly.

Researchers collected about 9.7 milliliters of peripheral blood from every single donor. The CDR3 loop spans 14 amino acids. CDR1 and CDR2 from the germline V gene are SGHDT and YYEEEE. With 2 bases clipped from V and 3 bases from J, the junction kept 4 bases outside the gene matches. With a J-beta primer mix and a sample-barcoded 5' primer, a second PCR ran about 7 to 12 cycles. MiXCR, run by TCRdb on the 5' RACE reads, gives a single entry per CDR3 protein. The sample has 700,000 to 950,000 distinct CDR3 sequences, approximately 43% seen once. This clonotype was counted between two and nine times. Its antigen is currently unknown.

Sequencing was done on a sample of blood. This clonotype was obtained from a woman between 55 and 75 years old in good health. This chain joins TRBV5-6 and TRBJ1-2; 7 bases match TRBD1. In DNA form, the CDR3 reads TGTGCCAGCAGCTTCGCCGGGACAGACTATGGCTACACCTTC. The encoded protein is CASSFAGTDYGYTF.